Presented here are 27 T cell receptor beta chains from one specimen sequenced in a study of T-cell reconstitution after alpha-beta-depleted transplantation in children. Unique molecular identifiers featured in how the TCRbeta library was prepared. TCRdb ran MiXCR on the PCR reads and lists one entry per CDR3 protein. The repertoire consists of about 690,000 distinct CDR3 sequences, with 16% occurring once and the leading ten covering around 0.96%. The sample in question was PBMCs from the stem cell graft donor, obtained from the stem cell graft. Receptors originate from a human donor who donated a stem cell graft to a child with acute myeloid leukemia.

This clonotype was seen a few times. The V call is TRBV12-3 or TRBV12-4, the J call TRBJ1-6; D uncertain. V lost 3 bases to trimming and J lost 7 bases, with 16 bases between them. The CDR3 is 16 amino acids. DNA for the CDR3: TGTGCCAGCAGTTTGGGAGGTCTATCGGGGAATTCACCCCTCCACTTT. It translates to CASSLGGLSGNSPLHF.

This clonotype came up many times. CDR3 coding DNA: TGTGCCAGCAGCTCAGTCAGGGGTTCCTACAATGAGCAGTTCTTC. Translating it yields CASSSVRGSYNEQFF. The rearrangement joins TRBV7-2 to TRBJ2-1; D perhaps matches TRBD1 (6 bases). The germline CDR1 and CDR2 sequences are SGHTA and FQGNSA. The CDR3 has 15 amino acids. Deletions cut 4 bases from V and 1 base from J, with 11 bases between.

Ten or more counts support this clonotype. CDR3 coding DNA: TGTGCCAGCAGCTTACAGGGACTAACTGGAAACACCATATATTTT. This codes for CASSLQGLTGNTIYF. V gene TRBV7-2 combines with J gene TRBJ1-3, with D maybe TRBD1 (5 bases). This CDR3 spans 15 amino acids. V gave up 2 bases and J gave up 2 bases, with 10 bases separating them. Germline V gene lookup returns CDR1 SGHTA and CDR2 FQGNSA.

This clonotype came up a few times. This chain connects TRBV20-1 to TRBJ1-1; TRBD1 matches at 7 bases. Germline V gene lookup returns CDR1 DFQATT and CDR2 SNEGSKA (reference sequence). The CDR3 totals 12 residues. The DNA for the CDR3 is TGCAGAGCGTCGAAAACAGGGGTTGAAGCTTTCTTT. It is translated as CRASKTGVEAFF.

This clonotype was seen many times. This rearrangement joins TRBV12-3 or TRBV12-4 to TRBJ1-3, with no clear D. This CDR3 region has 14 residues. The germline V and J ends were trimmed by 10 bases and 2 bases, with 15 bases remaining between them. The CDR3 loop reads CATSGLAPGNTIYF. In nucleotides, the CDR3 is TGTGCCACCTCTGGGTTGGCCCCTGGAAACACCATATATTTT.

The V call is TRBV12-3 or TRBV12-4, the J call TRBJ2-2; D unresolved. Trimming pared 2 bases from V and 9 bases from J, leaving 13 bases between. This CDR3 spans 14 amino acids. CDR3 protein: CASSLNLITRELFF. The CDR3 region has the DNA TGTGCCAGCAGTTTAAACCTAATTACCAGGGAGCTGTTTTTT.

In this sample, this clonotype turned up many times. V usage is TRBV29-1 and J usage is TRBJ1-1; D not resolved. Trimming stripped 0 bases from V and 5 bases from J, with 13 bases between. CDR3 length equals 14 residues. Germline CDR1 reads SQVTM; CDR2 reads ANQGSEA. In DNA form, the CDR3 reads TGCAGCGTTGAAGATCACGGAAGAGGGACTGAAGCTTTCTTT. Protein: CSVEDHGRGTEAFF.

This clonotype has a count of ten or more. The chain combines TRBV6-5 with TRBJ1-1; D gene ambiguous. The CDR3 is made up of 11 amino acids. Germline-derived CDR1 and CDR2 are MNHEY and SVGAGI. V was clipped by 6 bases and J by 6 bases, with 8 bases between them. The DNA of the CDR3 is TGTGCCAGCAGGTCCCTAGCTGAAGCTTTCTTT. It encodes CASRSLAEAFF.

This clonotype was counted between two and nine times. The rearrangement uses TRBV5-5 and TRBJ1-3; D is uncertain. The germline V gene encodes CDR1 SGHKS and CDR2 YYEKEE (reference sequence). V was cut by 3 bases and J by 0 bases, with 10 bases left in between. This CDR3 region has 15 residues. CDR3 sequence: CASSSQLDSGNTIYF. The CDR3 nucleotides read TGTGCCAGCAGCTCCCAACTCGACTCTGGAAACACCATATATTTT.

This clonotype was detected a few times. The chain combines TRBV6-1 with TRBJ1-2; D gene uncertain. V was cut by 5 bases and J by 8 bases, with 24 bases left in between. The CDR3 length is 16 residues. In germline, CDR1 is MNHNS, CDR2 SASEGT. The CDR3 nucleotides are TGTGCCAGCAGTCCGGGCTCGGGCGGGCGCTCCGGGGGCTACACCTTC. It codes for CASSPGSGGRSGGYTF.

About this clonotype itself: This may be a read error: a much more frequent sequence differs by one nucleotide. The chain couples TRBV12-3 or TRBV12-4 to TRBJ2-6; a possible D gene is TRBD1 (5 bases). The CDR3 length is 15 residues. CDR3 in amino acids: CASSFYTSGAYVLTF. CDR3 in DNA: TGTGCCAGCAGTTTTTATACCTCTGGGGCCTACGTCCTGACTTTC.

This clonotype was counted only a few times. The V call is TRBV7-9, the J call TRBJ2-7; TRBD1 might be the D (6 bases). Trimming cost V 4 bases and J 3 bases, with 10 bases left between them. CDR3 length: 13 residues. Per the germline V gene, CDR1 is SEHNR and CDR2 is FQNEAQ (reference sequence). CDR3 coding DNA: TGTGCCAGCAGCTCCGGACAGAGCTACGAGCAGTACTTC. Residues: CASSSGQSYEQYF. The whole variable domain, filled in from reference TRBV7-9 and TRBJ2-7, reads DTGVSQNPRHKITKRGQNVTFRCDPISEHNRLYWYRQTLGQGPEFLTYFQNEAQLEKSRLLSDRFSAERPKGSFSTLEIQRTEQGDSAMYLCASSSGQSYEQYFGPGTRLTVT.

There are a few counts of this clonotype. The V gene is TRBV7-2, the J gene TRBJ2-7, with a weak D call TRBD2 (6 bases). V lost 5 bases, J lost 5 bases, and 19 bases lay in between. Germline loops: CDR1 SGHTA, CDR2 FQGNSA. The CDR3 extends over 15 amino acids. The CDR3 spells CASSLPAGRIDEQYF. The CDR3 DNA is TGTGCCAGCAGCCTCCCTGCGGGGAGAATTGACGAGCAGTACTTC. Full variable domain (rest looked up from reference TRBV7-2 and TRBJ2-7): GAGVSQSPSNKVTEKGKDVELRCDPISGHTALYWYRQSLGQGLEFLIYFQGNSAPDKSGLPSDRFSAERTGGSVSTLTIQRTQQEDSAVYLCASSLPAGRIDEQYFGPGTRLTVT.

This chain links TRBV6-1 with TRBJ1-6, with D unresolved. Trimming removed 5 bases at V and 14 bases at J, with 19 bases between. CDR1 is MNHNS, CDR2 SASEGT, per germline. This CDR3 comprises 14 residues. The DNA for the CDR3 is TGTGCCAGCAGTCGGCCCTTGACCGACAAGGCCCTCCACTTT. Translation gives CASSRPLTDKALHF.

In its sample, this clonotype was seen a few times. The rearrangement links TRBV12-3 or TRBV12-4 to TRBJ1-6; perhaps TRBD1 as D (6 bases). V dropped 6 bases and J dropped 5 bases, with 14 bases sitting between them. CDR3 length equals 15 residues. CDR3 bases: TGTGCCAGCAGGGAAGGGACATCGGATAATTCACCCCTCCACTTT. Amino acid sequence: CASREGTSDNSPLHF.

In this sample, this clonotype turned up many times. The rearrangement links TRBV20-1 to TRBJ2-5, with unresolved D. V gave up 0 bases and J gave up 5 bases, with 13 bases separating them. CDR1 and CDR2 from the germline V gene are DFQATT and SNEGSKA (reference sequence). CDR3 length: 14 residues. For the CDR3, the DNA is TGCAGTGCTAGAGATCCCTTTCGGCGCGAGACCCAGTACTTC. Its translation is CSARDPFRRETQYF.

This clonotype occurred many times. CDR3 in DNA: TGTGCCACCAGCAGAGATTTAGGGGGCTCTGGCTACACCTTC. Protein product: CATSRDLGGSGYTF. The V call is TRBV15, the J call TRBJ1-2; the match to TRBD1 covers 7 bases. Germline trimming cut 0 bases from V and 7 bases from J; bases unmatched to any gene: 5. The CDR3 runs to 14 residues. The germline gives CDR1 LNHNV, CDR2 YYDKDF (reference sequence).

The sample holds many counts of this clonotype. The chain uses TRBV29-1 and TRBJ1-2, with 7 bases identical to TRBD1. The J segment lost 3 bases and the V segment lost 6 bases, leaving 4 bases of the junction unmatched. The length of the CDR3 is 12 residues. The germline V gene encodes CDR1 SQVTM and CDR2 ANQGSEA. In nucleotides, the CDR3 is TGCAGCGTGACCACAGGGGACTATGGCTACACCTTC. It encodes CSVTTGDYGYTF.

This clonotype occurred many times. The rearrangement uses TRBV20-1 and TRBJ2-7, with TRBD1 matching 9 bases. Germline CDR1 is DFQATT and CDR2 is SNEGSKA (reference sequence). V lost 5 bases to trimming and J lost 7 bases; unmatched junction nucleotides: 9. The CDR3 totals 13 residues. The DNA for the CDR3 is TGCAGTGCTTCCCGGGACAGGGTCTTAGAGCAGTACTTC. Translation gives CSASRDRVLEQYF.

This clonotype came up many times. The chain uses TRBV24-1 and TRBJ2-7; D unclear. Germline CDR1 KGHDR, CDR2 SFDVKD. V lost 0 bases and J 6 bases, leaving 2 bases between the germline ends. The CDR3 runs to 11 residues. The CDR3 loop is CATSDLSEQYF. CDR3 nucleotide sequence: TGTGCCACCAGTGATTTGTCCGAGCAGTACTTC.

This clonotype has just a few counts. The V gene is TRBV28, the J gene TRBJ2-7; no clear D. Germline V lookup: CDR1 MDHEN, CDR2 SYDVKM. This CDR3 spans 12 amino acids. V was trimmed by 8 bases and J by 3 bases, leaving 11 bases between them. CDR3 in amino acids: CASGEPLYEQYV. The CDR3 nucleotides read TGTGCCAGCGGGGAACCGCTCTACGAGCAGTACGTC.

This clonotype was counted at least ten times. The chain couples TRBV20-1 to TRBJ1-2, with unresolved D. The V end lost 3 bases, the J end lost 10 bases, and 21 bases lay between the germline ends. The V gene's germline CDR1 is DFQATT and CDR2 SNEGSKA (reference sequence). The CDR3 consists of 14 residues. CDR3: CSASSDNQARFYTF. In DNA form, the CDR3 reads TGCAGTGCTAGCTCCGACAACCAGGCCCGATTCTACACCTTC.

The gene calls are TRBV12-3 or TRBV12-4 and TRBJ1-5; 9 nucleotides align to TRBD1. J was trimmed by 2 bases and V by 6 bases; bases with no gene match: 17. The CDR3 consists of 19 residues. The DNA for the CDR3 is TGTGCCAGCAGCTTGGGCTACGGGGACAGGGAGAGGGGCAATCAGCCCCAGCATTTT. Translating gives CASSLGYGDRERGNQPQHF.

This clonotype showed up many times. The chain links TRBV12-3 or TRBV12-4 to TRBJ2-7; D might be TRBD1 or TRBD2, each matching 5 bases. This CDR3 is built from 14 residues. V was cut by 6 bases and J by 7 bases, with 19 bases left in between. This CDR3 reads CASSPGAGHVEQYF. CDR3 coding DNA: TGTGCCAGCAGCCCCGGGGCCGGGCATGTAGAGCAGTACTTC.

This clonotype was seen many times. The chain employs TRBV20-1 and TRBJ1-2; the match to TRBD1 covers 8 bases. CDR3 size: 14 residues. The germline V gene has CDR1 DFQATT and CDR2 SNEGSKA (reference sequence). The junction had 5 bases not matched to a gene; V was cut back by 5 bases and J by 0 bases. The CDR3 nucleotides read TGCAGTGCTTTAGGGACAGGTTCTAACTATGGCTACACCTTC. This encodes CSALGTGSNYGYTF.

The chain combines TRBV20-1 with TRBJ2-1; D ambiguous. CDR3 length: 14 residues. Germline V gene lookup returns CDR1 DFQATT and CDR2 SNEGSKA (reference sequence). Trimming left V 6 bases short and J 0 bases short, with 12 bases between. CDR3 in DNA: TGCAGTGCGGGAAGGTATAGCTCCTACAATGAGCAGTTCTTC. This codes for CSAGRYSSYNEQFF.

This clonotype was counted many times. The rearrangement joins TRBV7-9 to TRBJ2-4; perhaps TRBD2 as D (6 bases). Per germline, CDR1 SEHNR and CDR2 FQNEAQ (reference sequence). This CDR3 comprises 15 residues. Trimming took 5 bases from V and 7 from J, leaving 18 bases between them. DNA for the CDR3: TGTGCCAGCAGCCGTATGGCACTAGCTGGTAACATTCAGTACTTC. Protein: CASSRMALAGNIQYF. Full variable domain (remainder filled in from reference TRBV7-9 and TRBJ2-4): DTGVSQNPRHKITKRGQNVTFRCDPISEHNRLYWYRQTLGQGPEFLTYFQNEAQLEKSRLLSDRFSAERPKGSFSTLEIQRTEQGDSAMYLCASSRMALAGNIQYFGAGTRLSVL.